The rows below give T cell receptor beta chains drawn from one sample of a study of cytomegalovirus exposure and HLA in healthy donors. The table came from immunoSEQ multiplex PCR; TCRdb's copy has only in-frame clones and leaves some out. Counted here are some 170,000 clones, roughly a tenth occurring once; the ten biggest clones make up 1% to 1.5%. The sequencing sample was made of PBMCs. The receptors shown here come from a young woman in good health and CMV-seropositive. CDR3s include the opening cysteine and the closing phenylalanine or tryptophan. D genes are given only for firm matches. Rows may omit the clone size; those that give it use once, few, many or a size class.

D	size	J	V	CDR3	DNA
-	few	TRBJ2-7	TRBV4-1	CASSLRVSELYEQYF	TGCGCCAGCAGCCTCAGGGTCTCGGAACTATACGAGCAGTACTTC
-	few	TRBJ2-5	TRBV28	CATSDSVQETQYF	TGTGCCACATCGGACAGCGTCCAAGAGACCCAGTACTTC
TRBD2	-	TRBJ2-7	TRBV5-4	CASSSTSGRRSYEQYF	TGTGCCAGCAGCTCAACTAGCGGGAGGCGGTCCTACGAGCAGTACTTC
TRBD1	-	TRBJ2-1	TRBV13	CASSFRQGLGDEQFF	TGTGCCAGCAGCTTTAGACAGGGCTTAGGAGATGAGCAGTTCTTC
-	few	TRBJ2-1	TRBV10-3	CAISDRVGNPNEQFF	TGTGCCATCAGTGACCGGGTCGGGAACCCGAATGAGCAGTTCTTC
TRBD1	few	TRBJ1-4	TRBV4-1	CASSPGQGNEKLFF	TGCGCCAGCAGCCCGGGACAGGGTAATGAAAAACTGTTTTTT
TRBD1	few	TRBJ2-2	TRBV5-1	CASSFRQGALRGGELFF	TGCGCCAGCAGCTTTCGGCAGGGGGCGCTTAGAGGCGGGGAGCTGTTTTTT
-	-	TRBJ2-1	TRBV2	CASVLIRLALYNEQFF	TGTGCCAGCGTCTTAATTCGGCTAGCGTTATACAATGAGCAGTTCTTC
-	-	TRBJ2-1	TRBV4-1	CASSSREHGNEQFF	TGCGCCAGCAGCTCCCGGGAACACGGGAATGAGCAGTTCTTC
-	-	TRBJ2-7	TRBV27	CASSPLGLYEQYF	TGTGCCAGCAGCCCCTTGGGGCTGTACGAGCAGTACTTC
TRBD2	-	TRBJ2-3	TRBV5-1	CASSLDPLAGGADTQYF	TGCGCCAGCAGCTTGGACCCCCTCGCGGGAGGAGCAGATACGCAGTATTTT
-	few	TRBJ2-1	TRBV10-1	CASRVLALRGNEQFF	TGCGCCAGCAGGGTTCTAGCGTTAAGAGGGAATGAGCAGTTCTTC
TRBD2	-	TRBJ2-7	TRBV7-2	CASSPGLAGAREQYF	TGTGCCAGCAGCCCCGGACTAGCGGGAGCTAGGGAGCAGTACTTC
TRBD1	few	TRBJ2-5	TRBV25-1	CASPPRPTGGEEETQYF	TGTGCCAGTCCCCCCCGCCCTACAGGGGGCGAGGAGGAGACCCAGTACTTC
TRBD2	few	TRBJ2-5	TRBV5-1	CASRPIPSGGTQETQYF	TGCGCCAGCAGGCCGATTCCTAGCGGGGGGACACAAGAGACCCAGTACTTC
-	few	TRBJ1-1	TRBV6-5	CASSYAQGSLNTEAFF	TGTGCCAGCAGTTACGCGCAGGGGTCACTGAACACTGAAGCTTTCTTT
TRBD1	-	TRBJ1-2	TRBV27	CASNSPGQGAFGYTF	TGTGCCAGCAACTCACCCGGACAGGGGGCTTTTGGCTACACCTTC
-	-	TRBJ2-7	TRBV9	CASSPSFAGEQYF	TGTGCCAGCAGCCCGTCGTTTGCGGGTGAGCAGTACTTC
TRBD2	-	TRBJ2-2	TRBV5-1	CASSLRERLAGDTGELFF	TGCGCCAGCAGCCTTCGAGAGCGGCTAGCGGGGGACACCGGGGAGCTGTTTTTT
-	few	TRBJ2-5	TRBV5-6	CASSFENQETQYF	TGTGCCAGCAGCTTCGAGAACCAAGAGACCCAGTACTTC
TRBD1	-	TRBJ2-1	TRBV2	CATPGQGNNEQFF	TGTGCCACTCCGGGACAGGGCAACAATGAGCAGTTCTTC
-	-	TRBJ2-3	TRBV7-9	CASNRAKETGDTQYF	TGTGCCAGCAACCGAGCGAAGGAGACAGGAGATACGCAGTATTTT
TRBD1	-	TRBJ2-1	TRBV2	CASSWDSKQFF	TGTGCCAGCAGTTGGGACAGCAAACAGTTCTTC
-	many	TRBJ1-2	TRBV6-6	CASSYGWGVNGYTF	TGTGCCAGCAGTTACGGTTGGGGGGTGAACGGCTACACCTTC
TRBD1	few	TRBJ1-1	TRBV4-2	CASSLGRGLDTEAFF	TGTGCCAGCAGCCTCGGAAGGGGGCTGGACACTGAAGCTTTCTTT
-	few	TRBJ2-7	TRBV5-1	CASSLLGQGVYEQYF	TGCGCCAGCAGCTTGTTGGGGCAGGGTGTGTACGAGCAGTACTTC
TRBD1	few	TRBJ1-2	TRBV5-6	CASSPTDRAGYGYTF	TGTGCCAGCAGCCCGACAGACAGGGCCGGCTATGGCTACACCTTC
TRBD2	-	TRBJ2-7	TRBV5-1	CASSLTSGKYEQYF	TGCGCCAGCAGCTTGACTAGCGGGAAATACGAGCAGTACTTC
-	-	TRBJ1-2	TRBV30	CAWSVQGGFYGYTF	TGTGCCTGGAGTGTTCAGGGTGGGTTCTATGGCTACACCTTC
TRBD1	few	TRBJ2-1	TRBV6-1	CASTRDRGYEQFF	TGTGCCAGCACCCGGGACAGGGGGTATGAGCAGTTCTTC
-	-	TRBJ1-1	TRBV15	CATTPWALNTEAFF	TGTGCCACCACACCCTGGGCCCTGAACACTGAAGCTTTCTTT
-	few	TRBJ2-2	TRBV5-1	CASRRAENTGELFF	TGCGCCAGCAGACGTGCGGAAAACACCGGGGAGCTGTTTTTT
-	-	TRBJ2-5	TRBV7-9	CASSSRPEGREEETQYF	TGTGCCAGCAGCTCACGCCCCGAGGGTAGGGAGGAAGAGACCCAGTACTTC
TRBD2	-	TRBJ2-1	TRBV2	CASISPLAGLRNEQFF	TGTGCCAGCATTTCCCCTCTAGCGGGATTGCGTAATGAGCAGTTCTTC
TRBD2	few	TRBJ2-2	TRBV30	CAWSAKREGRGELFF	TGTGCCTGGAGTGCGAAGCGGGAGGGGCGCGGGGAGCTGTTTTTT
-	few	TRBJ2-1	TRBV7-9	CASSGGSGSSYNEQFF	TGTGCCAGCAGCGGAGGTAGCGGTAGCTCCTACAATGAGCAGTTCTTC
TRBD1	-	TRBJ2-5	TRBV9	CASSVTGAQETQYF	TGTGCCAGCAGCGTCACAGGGGCGCAAGAGACCCAGTACTTC
TRBD1	-	TRBJ2-7	TRBV10-2	CATGTGGPYEQYF	TGCGCCACTGGGACAGGGGGTCCCTACGAGCAGTACTTC
TRBD2	-	TRBJ2-7	TRBV5-4	CASSKEWTSGLRSTTQYF	TGTGCCAGCAGCAAGGAGTGGACTAGCGGATTGAGGAGTACGACGCAGTACTTC
TRBD1	-	TRBJ2-7	TRBV11-2	CASSRRDRGYEQYF	TGTGCCAGCAGCCGACGGGACAGGGGCTACGAGCAGTACTTC
-	few	TRBJ2-7	TRBV5-1	CASSLDPVAYEQYF	TGCGCCAGCAGCTTGGACCCGGTTGCCTACGAGCAGTACTTC
-	-	TRBJ2-7	TRBV5-1	CASSLTSTPYEQYF	TGCGCCAGCAGCTTGACTAGCACCCCCTACGAGCAGTACTTC
-	-	TRBJ2-5	TRBV11-3	CASSSNYAETQYF	TGTGCCAGCAGCTCTAACTACGCAGAGACCCAGTACTTC
-	-	TRBJ2-7	TRBV7-2	CASSLRESSYEQYF	TGTGCCAGCAGCTTAAGGGAGTCCTCCTACGAGCAGTACTTC
TRBD1	few	TRBJ2-1	TRBV25-1	CASSGQAYNEQFF	TGTGCCAGCTCGGGACAGGCCTACAATGAGCAGTTCTTC
TRBD2	-	TRBJ2-7	TRBV5-6	CASSLGGRSSYEQYF	TGTGCCAGCAGCTTAGGCGGGAGGAGCTCCTACGAGCAGTACTTC
TRBD1	-	TRBJ2-7	TRBV10-3	CAIGGQGVEEQYF	TGTGCCATCGGAGGACAGGGGGTAGAAGAGCAGTACTTC
-	few	TRBJ1-2	TRBV6-6	CATSPSPSYGYTF	TGTGCCACCTCACCATCCCCCAGCTATGGCTACACCTTC
-	few	TRBJ1-4	TRBV7-9	CASPPAAGFEKLFF	TGTGCCAGTCCCCCCGCCGCGGGGTTTGAAAAACTGTTTTTT
TRBD2	-	TRBJ2-1	TRBV15	CATSPPLGLAGPNEQFF	TGTGCCACCAGTCCACCCCTAGGACTAGCGGGGCCCAATGAGCAGTTCTTC
-	few	TRBJ1-1	TRBV7-9	CASSPRASNTEAFF	TGTGCCAGCAGTCCACGAGCTTCCAACACTGAAGCTTTCTTT
-	few	TRBJ2-2	TRBV15	CATSRLDTGELFF	TGTGCCACCAGCCGCCTAGACACCGGGGAGCTGTTTTTT
-	few	TRBJ2-1	TRBV7-9	CASSPTGLNLYEQFF	TGTGCCAGCAGCCCGACGGGACTCAACTTGTATGAGCAGTTCTTC
TRBD2	few	TRBJ2-7	TRBV9	CASSTRLAGVRDEQYF	TGTGCCAGCAGCACCCGACTAGCGGGAGTTCGGGACGAGCAGTACTTC
-	few	TRBJ2-1	TRBV14	CASSTLSRVDEQFF	TGTGCCAGCAGCACTCTTTCCAGGGTCGATGAGCAGTTCTTC